Listed below are T cell receptor beta chains from one sample, sequenced in a study of blood T cell repertoires in COVID-19. Measured with immunoSEQ multiplex PCR; TCRdb has only the in-frame clones, and not every one. The sample contains around 220,000 clones, more than 80% of which appear only once. The specimen was peripheral blood. The receptors were sampled from an elderly woman with acute or convalescent COVID-19. Both conserved end residues are part of each CDR3. The order of the fields is J gene, V gene, clone size, D gene, CDR3 protein, CDR3 DNA. The D gene is left open where the match is weak. Size values are once, few and many counts, or a class for expanded clones, and some rows have none.

TRBJ2-1,TRBV11-2,few,TRBD2,CASSWGGRAYEQFF,TGTGCCAGCAGCTGGGGCGGGAGGGCCTATGAGCAGTTCTTC
TRBJ1-2,TRBV6-5,.,.,CASAGRGGWGYGYTF,TGTGCCAGCGCGGGCCGCGGGGGCTGGGGCTATGGCTACACCTTC
TRBJ1-6,TRBV19,.,.,CASSIGARTNSPLHF,TGTGCCAGTAGTATAGGGGCCAGAACCAATTCACCCCTCCACTTT
TRBJ1-6,TRBV12-3/TRBV12-4,.,TRBD1,CASSFLSTGVLHF,TGTGCCAGCAGTTTCTTGTCGACAGGGGTCCTCCACTTT
TRBJ2-7,TRBV6-5,.,.,CASSTGSSYEQYF,TGTGCCAGCAGTACCGGGTCCTCCTACGAGCAGTACTTC
TRBJ2-7,TRBV15,.,TRBD1,CATGGPGQPYEQYF,TGTGCCACCGGCGGGCCGGGACAGCCGTACGAGCAGTACTTC
TRBJ2-7,TRBV7-9,.,.,CASSLNSYEQYF,TGTGCCAGCAGCTTAAACAGCTACGAGCAGTACTTC
TRBJ2-3,TRBV5-1,.,.,CASSLDGQPSTDTQYF,TGCGCCAGCAGCTTGGACGGACAGCCTAGCACAGATACGCAGTATTTT
TRBJ2-7,TRBV27,.,.,CASSSPGGASYEQYF,TGTGCCAGCAGTTCCCCTGGAGGGGCTTCCTACGAGCAGTACTTC
TRBJ1-2,TRBV11-3,.,TRBD1,CASSLESGDSYGYTF,TGTGCCAGCAGCTTAGAATCAGGGGACAGCTATGGCTACACCTTC
TRBJ2-1,TRBV6-5,.,.,CASSPGGTFYNEQFF,TGTGCCAGCAGTCCGGGTGGGACATTCTACAATGAGCAGTTCTTC
TRBJ1-5,TRBV27,.,.,CASSSNREGGNQPQHF,TGTGCCAGCAGTTCCAACAGGGAGGGCGGCAATCAGCCCCAGCATTTT
TRBJ2-3,TRBV6-1,.,.,CASSEAGDTQYF,TGTGCCAGCAGTGAAGCCGGAGATACGCAGTATTTT
TRBJ2-2,TRBV19,few,.,CASSPASSGGELFF,TGTGCCAGTAGTCCGGCTAGCTCGGGAGGGGAGCTGTTTTTT
TRBJ1-5,TRBV15,.,.,CATSREQNQPQHF,TGTGCCACCAGCAGGGAGCAAAATCAGCCCCAGCATTTT
TRBJ2-7,TRBV30,.,TRBD1,CAWSQQGFQYF,TGTGCCTGGAGTCAACAGGGGTTTCAGTACTTC
TRBJ2-7,TRBV12-3/TRBV12-4,.,.,CASSFGRGSEQYF,TGTGCCAGCAGTTTTGGTCGGGGTAGTGAGCAGTACTTC
TRBJ2-5,TRBV27,.,.,CASSLGQGGRETQYF,TGTGCCAGCAGTTTAGGGCAGGGAGGACGAGAGACCCAGTACTTC
TRBJ1-5,TRBV28,.,TRBD1,CASSFPGQGFNQPQHF,TGTGCCAGCAGTTTCCCGGGACAGGGATTCAATCAGCCCCAGCATTTT
TRBJ2-1,TRBV18,.,.,CAGSVGSVYNEQFF,TGTGCCGGGTCAGTAGGGAGCGTCTACAATGAGCAGTTCTTC
TRBJ2-3,TRBV7-2,.,.,CASTVGQTDTQYF,TGTGCCAGCACCGTTGGACAGACAGATACGCAGTATTTT
TRBJ2-3,TRBV6-2/TRBV6-3,.,.,CASSYSPESGTQYF,TGTGCCAGCAGTTACTCCCCCGAGTCGGGTACGCAGTATTTT
TRBJ2-1,TRBV19,once,TRBD1,CASSVPGGRNEQFF,TGTGCCAGTAGTGTGCCAGGGGGCAGGAATGAGCAGTTCTTC
TRBJ2-1,TRBV7-6,.,TRBD2,CASSLGASGSSIFF,TGTGCCAGCAGCTTAGGGGCTAGCGGGAGTTCCATTTTCTTC
TRBJ1-3,TRBV11-1,.,.,CASSFSTPLSGNTIYF,TGTGCCAGCAGCTTTTCGACTCCGCTCTCTGGAAACACCATATATTTT
TRBJ2-5,TRBV6-4,once,TRBD2,CASSDSPGGTQYF,TGTGCCAGCAGTGACTCGCCGGGGGGGACCCAGTACTTC
TRBJ2-5,TRBV7-3,.,TRBD1,CASSLNRGQETQYF,TGTGCCAGCAGCTTAAACAGGGGGCAAGAGACCCAGTACTTC
TRBJ2-2,TRBV7-8,.,TRBD2,CASRLTSGKNTGELFF,TGTGCCAGCAGACTTACTAGCGGGAAGAACACCGGGGAGCTGTTTTTT
TRBJ2-1,TRBV7-8,few,.,CASAPNSGFSYNEQFF,TGTGCCAGCGCGCCGAATAGCGGTTTCTCCTACAATGAGCAGTTCTTC
TRBJ1-5,TRBV25-1,.,.,CASAAPNQPQHF,TGTGCCAGCGCAGCGCCAAATCAGCCCCAGCATTTT
TRBJ2-2,TRBV5-1,.,.,CASSFGFPNTGELFF,TGCGCCAGCAGCTTCGGGTTTCCGAACACCGGGGAGCTGTTTTTT
TRBJ2-3,TRBV27,.,TRBD2,CASSLTVAGTDTQYF,TGTGCCAGCAGTTTAACGGTAGCGGGAACAGATACGCAGTATTTT
TRBJ1-1,TRBV19,once,.,CASIRGLGTEAFF,TGTGCCTCGATCCGGGGGTTGGGAACTGAAGCTTTCTTT
TRBJ1-2,TRBV18,few,.,CASSPRGDYGYTF,TGTGCCAGCTCACCACGGGGGGACTATGGCTACACCTTC
TRBJ1-2,TRBV7-2,.,.,CASSSSPFWNYGYTF,TGTGCCAGCAGCTCGAGCCCCTTCTGGAACTATGGCTACACCTTC
TRBJ2-1,TRBV3-1/TRBV3-2,few,TRBD2,CASSQPGLAAYNEQFF,TGTGCCAGCAGCCAGCCGGGACTAGCGGCCTACAATGAGCAGTTCTTC
TRBJ1-5,TRBV19,.,TRBD1,CASCDRGQPQHF,TGTGCCAGTTGCGACAGGGGCCAGCCCCAGCATTTT
TRBJ2-7,TRBV7-9,once,.,CASTLNPSGEQYF,TGTGCCAGCACCTTAAACCCCTCCGGCGAGCAGTACTTC
TRBJ2-3,TRBV19,.,.,CASSMSAGPTDTQYF,TGTGCCAGTAGTATGTCGGCAGGGCCCACAGATACGCAGTATTTT
TRBJ1-2,TRBV30,.,.,CAWTSTFQGGYTF,TGTGCCTGGACCTCGACCTTCCAGGGTGGCTACACCTTC
TRBJ1-1,TRBV30,.,TRBD1,CAWSRDSSYTEAFF,TGTGCCTGGAGCAGGGACAGCTCCTACACTGAAGCTTTCTTT
TRBJ1-6,TRBV5-8,.,.,CASSLNRGSYNSPLHF,TGTGCCAGCAGCTTGAACCGGGGCTCCTATAATTCACCCCTCCACTTT
TRBJ1-1,TRBV3-1/TRBV3-2,.,.,CASSPFGNTEAFF,TGTGCCAGCAGCCCATTCGGGAACACTGAAGCTTTCTTT
TRBJ2-2,TRBV4-3,.,TRBD1,CASRTGSQTGELFF,TGCGCCAGCAGGACAGGGTCACAAACCGGGGAGCTGTTTTTT
TRBJ2-7,TRBV6-2/TRBV6-3,.,TRBD1,CASSWGKAGTGVPYEQYF,TGTGCCAGCAGTTGGGGAAAAGCCGGGACAGGGGTACCCTACGAGCAGTACTTC
TRBJ2-1,TRBV4-1,.,TRBD2,CASSPIGGSGYHEQFF,TGCGCCAGCAGCCCGATCGGCGGGAGTGGGTACCATGAGCAGTTCTTC
TRBJ2-1,TRBV25-1,.,.,CASSLVGGTYNEQFF,TGTGCCAGCAGCCTTGTAGGGGGAACCTACAATGAGCAGTTCTTC
TRBJ2-3,TRBV5-4,.,TRBD2,CASTSGGPADTQYF,TGTGCCAGCACCTCGGGGGGGCCAGCCGATACGCAGTATTTT
TRBJ1-1,TRBV6-5,.,.,CASSYSGVMNTEAFF,TGTGCCAGCAGTTACTCGGGAGTCATGAACACTGAAGCTTTCTTT
TRBJ2-5,TRBV20-1,.,.,CSASPAGREETQYF,TGCAGTGCTAGTCCGGCGGGGCGAGAAGAGACCCAGTACTTC
TRBJ1-2,TRBV7-3,.,.,CASSPTGYEGYTF,TGTGCCAGCAGCCCGACAGGTTATGAAGGCTACACCTTC
TRBJ1-1,TRBV30,.,TRBD1,CAWADRLNTEAFF,TGTGCCTGGGCGGACAGGCTGAACACTGAAGCTTTCTTT
TRBJ1-4,TRBV2,.,TRBD1,CASQGQGNEKLFF,TGTGCCAGCCAGGGACAGGGGAATGAAAAACTGTTTTTT